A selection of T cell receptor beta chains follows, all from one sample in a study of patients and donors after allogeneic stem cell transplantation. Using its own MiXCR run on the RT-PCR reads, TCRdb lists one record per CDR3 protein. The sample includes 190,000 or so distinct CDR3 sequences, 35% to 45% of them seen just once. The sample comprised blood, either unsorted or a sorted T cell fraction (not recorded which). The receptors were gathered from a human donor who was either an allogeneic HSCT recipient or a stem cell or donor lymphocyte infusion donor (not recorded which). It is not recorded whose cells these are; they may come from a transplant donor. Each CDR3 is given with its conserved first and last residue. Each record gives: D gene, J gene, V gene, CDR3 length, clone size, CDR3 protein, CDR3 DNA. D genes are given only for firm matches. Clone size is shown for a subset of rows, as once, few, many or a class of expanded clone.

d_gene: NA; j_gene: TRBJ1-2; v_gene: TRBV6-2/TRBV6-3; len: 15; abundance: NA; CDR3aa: CASSYVLSGLYGYTF; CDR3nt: TGTGCCAGCAGTTACGTCCTCAGTGGACTCTATGGCTACACCTTC
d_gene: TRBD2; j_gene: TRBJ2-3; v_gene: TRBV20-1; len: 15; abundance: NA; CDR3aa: CSATSSGALRDTQYF; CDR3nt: TGCAGTGCTACTTCTAGCGGGGCCCTCAGAGATACGCAGTATTTT
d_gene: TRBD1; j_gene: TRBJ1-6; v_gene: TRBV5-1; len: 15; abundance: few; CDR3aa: CASSLMQGADSPLHF; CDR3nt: TGCGCCAGCAGCTTAATGCAGGGGGCGGATTCACCCCTCCACTTT
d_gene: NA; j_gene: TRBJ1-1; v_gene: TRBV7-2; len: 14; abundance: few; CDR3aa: CASSPRGTSIEAFF; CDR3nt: TGTGCCAGCAGCCCACGCGGGACTAGCATTGAAGCTTTCTTT
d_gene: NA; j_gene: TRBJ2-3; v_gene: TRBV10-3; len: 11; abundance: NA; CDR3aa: CATALTDTQYF; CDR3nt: TGTGCCACCGCCCTCACAGATACGCAGTATTTT
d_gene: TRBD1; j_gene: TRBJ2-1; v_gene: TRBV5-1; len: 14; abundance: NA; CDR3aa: CASSLGTGGNEQFF; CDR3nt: TGCGCCAGCAGCTTGGGGACAGGGGGCAATGAGCAGTTCTTC
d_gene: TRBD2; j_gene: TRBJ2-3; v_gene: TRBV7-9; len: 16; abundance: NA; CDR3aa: CASSLVGGGRTDTQYF; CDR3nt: TGTGCCAGCAGCTTAGTCGGCGGGGGGCGCACAGATACGCAGTATTTT
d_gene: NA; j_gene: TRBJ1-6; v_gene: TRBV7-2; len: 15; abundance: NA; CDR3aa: CASSQEFVQYSPLHF; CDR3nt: TGTGCCAGCAGCCAGGAGTTCGTACAATACTCACCCCTCCACTTT
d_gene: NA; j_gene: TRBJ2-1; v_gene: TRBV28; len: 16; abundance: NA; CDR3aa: CASRGGRGNLKYEQFF; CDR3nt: TGTGCCAGCAGAGGAGGTCGGGGTAACCTTAAATATGAGCAGTTCTTC
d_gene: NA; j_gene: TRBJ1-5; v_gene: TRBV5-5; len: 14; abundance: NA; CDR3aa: CASSLGQYNQPQHF; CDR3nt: TGTGCCAGCAGCTTGGGACAATACAATCAGCCCCAGCATTTT
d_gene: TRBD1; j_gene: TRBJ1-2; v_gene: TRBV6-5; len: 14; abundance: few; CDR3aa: CASSGVGQGRGYTF; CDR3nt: TGTGCCAGCAGCGGGGTGGGACAGGGCCGTGGCTACACCTTC
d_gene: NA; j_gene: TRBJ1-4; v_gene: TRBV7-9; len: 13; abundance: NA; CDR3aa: CASRGFLNEKLFF; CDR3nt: TGTGCCAGCAGGGGTTTTTTGAATGAAAAACTGTTTTTT
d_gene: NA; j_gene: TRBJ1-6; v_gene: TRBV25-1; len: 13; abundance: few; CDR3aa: CASSERLNSPLHF; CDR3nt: TGTGCCAGCAGTGAACGGCTTAATTCACCCCTCCACTTT
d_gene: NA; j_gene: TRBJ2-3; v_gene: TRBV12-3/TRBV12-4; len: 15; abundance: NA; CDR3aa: CASSFGRWNTDTQYF; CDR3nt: TGTGCCAGCAGTTTTGGACGGTGGAACACAGATACGCAGTATTTT
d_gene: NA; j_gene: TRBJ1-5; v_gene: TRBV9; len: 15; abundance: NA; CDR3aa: CASSVTFDSNQPQHF; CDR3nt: TGTGCCAGCAGCGTAACCTTCGACAGCAATCAGCCCCAGCATTTT
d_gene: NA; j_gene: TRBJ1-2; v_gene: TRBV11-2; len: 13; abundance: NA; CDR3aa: CASSFSGEDGYTF; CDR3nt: TGTGCCAGCAGCTTCTCCGGGGAAGATGGCTACACCTTC
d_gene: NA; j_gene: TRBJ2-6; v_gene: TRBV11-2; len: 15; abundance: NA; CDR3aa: CASSHRAAGANVLTF; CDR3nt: TGTGCCAGCAGCCACAGGGCGGCTGGGGCCAACGTCCTGACTTTC
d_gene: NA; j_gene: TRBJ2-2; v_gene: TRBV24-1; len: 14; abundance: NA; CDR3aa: CATSDLEGAGELFF; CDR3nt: TGTGCCACCAGTGATTTGGAGGGGGCCGGGGAGCTGTTTTTT
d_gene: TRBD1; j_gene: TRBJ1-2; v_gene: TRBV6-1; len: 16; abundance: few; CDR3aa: CASSEVAQGAYYGYTF; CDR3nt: TGTGCCAGCAGTGAAGTGGCACAGGGGGCTTACTATGGCTACACCTTC
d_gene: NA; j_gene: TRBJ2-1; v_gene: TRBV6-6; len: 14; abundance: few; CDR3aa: CASRPGTRDNEQFF; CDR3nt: TGTGCCAGCAGACCCGGGACTCGAGACAATGAGCAGTTCTTC
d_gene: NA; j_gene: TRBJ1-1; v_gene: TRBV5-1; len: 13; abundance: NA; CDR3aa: CASSFTANTEAFF; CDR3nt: TGCGCCAGCAGCTTTACCGCGAACACTGAAGCTTTCTTT
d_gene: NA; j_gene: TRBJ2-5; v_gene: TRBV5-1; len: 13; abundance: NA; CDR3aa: CASSLAPKETQYF; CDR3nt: TGCGCCAGCAGCTTGGCCCCGAAAGAGACCCAGTACTTC
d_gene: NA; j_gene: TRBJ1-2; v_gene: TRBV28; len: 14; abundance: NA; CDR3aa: CASSLDSLNYGYTF; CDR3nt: TGTGCCAGCAGTTTAGACAGCCTTAACTATGGCTACACCTTC
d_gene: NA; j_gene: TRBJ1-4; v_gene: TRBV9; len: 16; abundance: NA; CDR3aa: CASSVGSGGPGEKLFF; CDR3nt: TGTGCCAGCAGCGTAGGAAGCGGGGGGCCTGGTGAAAAACTGTTTTTT
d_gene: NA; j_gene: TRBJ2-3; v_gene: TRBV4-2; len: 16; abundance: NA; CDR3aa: CASSQDIRLFTDTQYF; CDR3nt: TGTGCCAGCAGCCAAGATATTCGGCTTTTCACAGATACGCAGTATTTT
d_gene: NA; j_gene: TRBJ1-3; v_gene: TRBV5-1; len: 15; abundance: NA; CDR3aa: CASSMGGGSGNTIYF; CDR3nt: TGCGCCAGCTCGATGGGCGGCGGCTCTGGAAACACCATATATTTT
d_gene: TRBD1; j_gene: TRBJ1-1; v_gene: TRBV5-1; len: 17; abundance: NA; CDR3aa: CASSLTGGGYRRTEAFF; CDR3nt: TGCGCCAGCAGCTTGACAGGGGGAGGATATAGAAGGACTGAAGCTTTCTTT
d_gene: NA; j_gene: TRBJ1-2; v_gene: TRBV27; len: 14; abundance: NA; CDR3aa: CASTGNPSYSGYTF; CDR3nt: TGTGCCAGCACAGGGAACCCCAGCTATTCTGGCTACACCTTC
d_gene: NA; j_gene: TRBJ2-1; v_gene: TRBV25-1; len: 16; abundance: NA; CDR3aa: CASSENRQGGINEQFF; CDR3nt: TGTGCCAGCAGTGAAAACCGACAGGGAGGTATCAATGAGCAGTTCTTC
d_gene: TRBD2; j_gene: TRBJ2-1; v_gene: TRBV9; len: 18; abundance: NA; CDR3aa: CASSVGGLAGEAYNEQFF; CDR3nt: TGTGCCAGCAGCGTGGGAGGACTAGCGGGGGAGGCCTACAATGAGCAGTTCTTC
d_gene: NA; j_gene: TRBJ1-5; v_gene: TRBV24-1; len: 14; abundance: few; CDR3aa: CATSERTINQPQHF; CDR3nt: TGTGCCACCAGTGAGCGGACAATTAATCAGCCCCAGCATTTT
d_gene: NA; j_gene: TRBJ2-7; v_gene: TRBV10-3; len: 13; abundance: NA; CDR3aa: CAISESDGLEQYF; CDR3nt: TGTGCCATCAGTGAGTCGGACGGTCTCGAGCAGTACTTC
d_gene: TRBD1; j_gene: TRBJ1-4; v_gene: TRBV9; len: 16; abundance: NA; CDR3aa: CASSVDRGETNEKLFF; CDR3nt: TGTGCCAGCAGCGTAGACAGGGGTGAGACTAATGAAAAACTGTTTTTT
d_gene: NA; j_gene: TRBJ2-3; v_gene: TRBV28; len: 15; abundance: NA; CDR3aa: CASTPTGSSTDTQYF; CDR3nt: TGTGCCAGCACCCCGACAGGATCTAGCACAGATACGCAGTATTTT
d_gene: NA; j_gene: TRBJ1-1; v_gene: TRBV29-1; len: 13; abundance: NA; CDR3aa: CSVEKGGNTEAFF; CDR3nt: TGCAGCGTTGAAAAGGGGGGGAACACTGAAGCTTTCTTT
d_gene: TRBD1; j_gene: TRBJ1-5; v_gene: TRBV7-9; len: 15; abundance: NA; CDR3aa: CASSSTGQSNQPQHF; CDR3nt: TGTGCCAGCAGCTCGACAGGGCAGAGCAATCAGCCCCAGCATTTT
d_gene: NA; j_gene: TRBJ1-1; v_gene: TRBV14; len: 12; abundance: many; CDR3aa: CASSRGGTEAFF; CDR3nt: TGTGCCAGCAGCCGGGGGGGCACTGAAGCTTTCTTT
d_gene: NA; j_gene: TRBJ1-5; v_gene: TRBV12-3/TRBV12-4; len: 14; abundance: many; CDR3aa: CASSLDRVNQPQHF; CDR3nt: TGTGCCAGCAGTTTAGACAGGGTCAATCAGCCCCAGCATTTT
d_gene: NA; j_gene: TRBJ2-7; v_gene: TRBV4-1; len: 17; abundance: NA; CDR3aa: CASSQEPTRVRAYEQYF; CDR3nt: TGCGCCAGCAGCCAAGAACCGACGAGGGTTCGGGCCTACGAGCAGTACTTC
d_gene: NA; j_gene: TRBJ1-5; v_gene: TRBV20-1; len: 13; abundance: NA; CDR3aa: CSAHREGDQPQHF; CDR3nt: TGCAGTGCCCATCGGGAGGGAGATCAGCCCCAGCATTTT
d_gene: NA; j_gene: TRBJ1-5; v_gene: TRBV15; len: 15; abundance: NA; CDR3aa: CATSRDWQLYQPQHF; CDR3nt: TGTGCCACCAGCAGAGATTGGCAGTTATATCAGCCCCAGCATTTT
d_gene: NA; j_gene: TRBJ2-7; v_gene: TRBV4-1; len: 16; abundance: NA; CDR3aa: CASSPRTESALREQYF; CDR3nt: TGCGCCAGCAGCCCGCGGACCGAATCGGCGCTACGCGAGCAGTACTTC
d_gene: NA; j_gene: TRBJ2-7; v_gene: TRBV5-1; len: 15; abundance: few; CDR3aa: CASSLEPYGVVEQYF; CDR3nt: TGCGCCAGCAGCTTGGAACCGTATGGCGTCGTCGAGCAGTACTTC
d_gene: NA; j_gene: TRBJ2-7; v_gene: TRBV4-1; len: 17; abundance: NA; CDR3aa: CASSQWGVGSVRYEQYF; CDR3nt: TGCGCCAGCAGCCAATGGGGTGTAGGGTCTGTTCGTTACGAGCAGTACTTC
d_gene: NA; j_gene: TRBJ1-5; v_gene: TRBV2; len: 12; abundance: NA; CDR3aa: CASSGADQPQHF; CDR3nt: TGTGCCAGCAGTGGGGCGGATCAGCCCCAGCATTTT
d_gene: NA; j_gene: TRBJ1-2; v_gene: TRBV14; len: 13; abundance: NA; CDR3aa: CASSQGRVYGYTF; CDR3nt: TGTGCCAGCAGCCAAGGCAGGGTCTATGGCTACACCTTC
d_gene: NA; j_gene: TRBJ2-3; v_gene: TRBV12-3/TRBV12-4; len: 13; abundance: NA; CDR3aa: CASSYKVLDTQYF; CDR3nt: TGTGCCAGCAGTTACAAGGTCCTAGATACGCAGTATTTT
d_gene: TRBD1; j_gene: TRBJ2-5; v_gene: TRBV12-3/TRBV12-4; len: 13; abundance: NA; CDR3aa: CASSRDRVETQYF; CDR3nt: TGTGCCAGCAGCCGGGACAGGGTAGAGACCCAGTACTTC
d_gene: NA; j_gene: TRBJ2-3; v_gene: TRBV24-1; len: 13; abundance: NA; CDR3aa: CATSDPVTDTQYF; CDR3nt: TGTGCCACCAGTGATCCGGTCACAGATACGCAGTATTTT
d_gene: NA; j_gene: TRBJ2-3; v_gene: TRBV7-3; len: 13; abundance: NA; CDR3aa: CASSFGSTDTQYF; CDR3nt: TGTGCCAGCAGCTTTGGGAGCACAGATACGCAGTATTTT
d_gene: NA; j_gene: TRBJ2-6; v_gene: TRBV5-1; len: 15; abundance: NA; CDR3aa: CASSLDLSGANVLTF; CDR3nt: TGCGCCAGCAGCCTCGACCTCTCTGGGGCCAACGTCCTGACTTTC
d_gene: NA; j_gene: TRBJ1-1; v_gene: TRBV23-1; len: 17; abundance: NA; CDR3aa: CASSQFGPTKGDTEAFF; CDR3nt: TGCGCCAGCAGTCAATTTGGGCCAACCAAAGGGGACACTGAAGCTTTCTTT
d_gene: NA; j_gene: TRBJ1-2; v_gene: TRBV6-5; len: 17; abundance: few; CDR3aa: CASSTLREAYAYGGYTF; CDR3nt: TGTGCCAGCAGTACCCTAAGAGAAGCCTATGCCTATGGTGGCTACACCTTC
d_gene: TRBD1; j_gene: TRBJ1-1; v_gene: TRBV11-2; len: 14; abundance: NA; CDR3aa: CASSLDRTGAEAFF; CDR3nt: TGTGCCAGCAGCTTAGACAGGACAGGCGCTGAAGCTTTCTTT
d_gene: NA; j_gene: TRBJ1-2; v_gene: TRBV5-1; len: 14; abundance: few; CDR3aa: CASSPQGSNYGYTF; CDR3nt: TGCGCCAGCAGCCCACAGGGATCTAACTATGGCTACACCTTC
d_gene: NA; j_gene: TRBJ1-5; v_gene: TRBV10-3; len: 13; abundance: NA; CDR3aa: CAIGGGSNQPQHF; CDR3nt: TGTGCCATCGGCGGGGGGAGCAATCAGCCCCAGCATTTT
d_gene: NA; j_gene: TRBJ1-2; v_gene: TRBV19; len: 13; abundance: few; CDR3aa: CASSIVDTYGYTF; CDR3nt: TGTGCCAGTAGTATAGTGGACACTTATGGCTACACCTTC
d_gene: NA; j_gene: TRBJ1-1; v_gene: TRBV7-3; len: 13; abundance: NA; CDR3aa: CASRRSRVTEAFF; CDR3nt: TGTGCCAGCAGGCGGAGCAGGGTCACTGAAGCTTTCTTT
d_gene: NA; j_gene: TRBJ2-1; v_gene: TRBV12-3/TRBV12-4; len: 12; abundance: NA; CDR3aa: CASSLGSFKGFF; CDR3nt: TGTGCCAGCAGTTTAGGGTCCTTTAAAGGGTTCTTC
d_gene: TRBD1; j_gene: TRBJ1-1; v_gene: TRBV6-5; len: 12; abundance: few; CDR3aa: CASRKTGTEAFF; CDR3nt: TGTGCCAGCAGAAAGACAGGGACTGAAGCTTTCTTT